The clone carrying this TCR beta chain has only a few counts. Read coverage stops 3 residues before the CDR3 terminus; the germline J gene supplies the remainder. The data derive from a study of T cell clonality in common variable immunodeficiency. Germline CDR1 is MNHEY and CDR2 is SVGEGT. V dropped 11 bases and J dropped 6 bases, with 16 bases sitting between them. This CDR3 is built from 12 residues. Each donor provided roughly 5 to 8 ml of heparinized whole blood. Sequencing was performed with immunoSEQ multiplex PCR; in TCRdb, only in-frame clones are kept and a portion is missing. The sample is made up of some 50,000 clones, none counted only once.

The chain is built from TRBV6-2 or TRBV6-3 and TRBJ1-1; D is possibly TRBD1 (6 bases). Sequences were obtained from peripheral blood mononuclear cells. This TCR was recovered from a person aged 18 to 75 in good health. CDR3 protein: CAGFRGSAEAFF. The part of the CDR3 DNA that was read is TGTGCCGGTTTCAGGGGATCTGCTGAA.